Each of the 25 T cell receptor beta chains below was sequenced from the same sample in a study of identical twins. TCRdb re-analysed the 5' RACE reads in MiXCR, keeping a single row per CDR3 protein. The sample lists 400,000 to 500,000 distinct CDR3 sequences, roughly an eighth occurring once. These same data were also listed under a study on yellow fever vaccine responses in identical twins.

The sequenced sample was CD4+ T cells sorted from blood. The receptors originated from a young woman in good health.

This clonotype came up a few times. The chain uses TRBV29-1 and TRBJ2-7, with D possibly being TRBD1 or TRBD2 (5 bases each). Per germline, CDR1 SQVTM and CDR2 ANQGSEA. Trimming took 6 bases from V and 3 from J, leaving 15 bases between them. The length of the CDR3 is 13 residues. Here the CDR3 DNA reads TGCAGCGTAGCCGAGGGGACGATCTACGAGCAGTACTTC. It is translated as CSVAEGTIYEQYF.

This clonotype was counted a few times. CDR3: CASRAPGTEAFF. For the CDR3, the DNA is TGCGCCAGCAGGGCGCCAGGGACTGAAGCTTTCTTT. The chain employs TRBV10-1 and TRBJ1-1, with D possibly TRBD1 on 5 matching bases. This CDR3 has 12 amino acids. The germline V and J ends were trimmed by 6 bases and 5 bases, with 10 bases remaining between them. Germline loops: CDR1 WNHNN, CDR2 SYGVQD (reference sequence).

This clonotype was observed at least ten times. The chain joins TRBV15 to TRBJ1-5; no clear D gene. V was clipped by 0 bases and J by 7 bases, with 7 bases between them. The CDR3 is made up of 13 amino acids. CDR1 LNHNV and CDR2 YYDKDF come from the germline V gene (reference sequence). CDR3 nucleotide sequence: TGTGCCACCAGCAGAGATACCGACCAGCCCCAGCATTTT. Protein sequence: CATSRDTDQPQHF.

The gene calls are TRBV30 and TRBJ2-7; the D call may be TRBD1 or TRBD2 (5 bases each). Germline V gene sequence: CDR1 GTSNPN, CDR2 SVGIG (reference sequence). Trimming took off 4 bases at V and 2 bases at J, with 12 bases between the two ends. The CDR3 runs 13 residues. CDR3 nucleotides: TGTGCCTGGAATGCCGGGGCCACCTACGAGCAGTACTTC. This sequence encodes CAWNAGATYEQYF. Full variable domain (rest looked up from reference TRBV30 and TRBJ2-7): SQTIHQWPATLVQPVGSPLSLECTVEGTSNPNLYWYRQAAGRGLQLLFYSVGIGQISSEVPQNLSASRPQDRQFILSSKKLLLSDSGFYLCAWNAGATYEQYFGPGTRLTVT.

This clonotype showed up just a few times. The J gene is TRBJ2-2, the V gene TRBV29-1; 7 bases match TRBD1. This CDR3 spans 15 amino acids. J was trimmed by 0 bases and V by 3 bases; bases with no gene match: 4. Germline values: CDR1 SQVTM, CDR2 ANQGSEA. The CDR3 loop reads CSVEGTASNTGELFF. CDR3 coding DNA: TGCAGCGTTGAGGGGACAGCCTCGAACACCGGGGAGCTGTTTTTT.

The chain links TRBV28 to TRBJ2-7, with D possibly matching TRBD1 (5 bases). CDR1 MDHEN and CDR2 SYDVKM come from the germline V gene. The CDR3 has 14 residues. The germline V and J ends were trimmed by 2 bases and 3 bases, with 11 bases remaining between them. As DNA, the CDR3 is TGTGCCAGCAGTTTACGAGGAAGGGGCTACGAGCAGTACTTC. It encodes CASSLRGRGYEQYF. Together with reference TRBV28 and TRBJ2-7, the CDR3 gives the full variable domain: DVKVTQSSRYLVKRTGEKVFLECVQDMDHENMFWYRQDPGLGLRLIYFSYDVKMKEKGDIPEGYSVSREKKERFSLILESASTNQTSMYLCASSLRGRGYEQYFGPGTRLTVT.

V usage is TRBV5-1 and J usage is TRBJ2-2; no firm D call. CDR3 size: 14 residues. Trimming pared 1 base from V and 3 bases from J, leaving 7 bases between. CDR1 SGHRS and CDR2 YFSETQ come from the germline V gene. In nucleotides, the CDR3 is TGCGCCAGCAGCTTGATGACTGACACCGGGGAGCTGTTTTTT. Translating it yields CASSLMTDTGELFF.

The V gene is TRBV12-3 or TRBV12-4, the J gene TRBJ2-7; a weak D match, TRBD2 (6 bases). V lost 4 bases and J 4 bases, leaving 14 bases between the germline ends. The CDR3 sequence is 14 residues long. The CDR3 loop is CASSSVGLHYEQYF. The CDR3 region has the DNA TGTGCCAGCAGTTCCGTGGGACTTCATTACGAGCAGTACTTC.

The J gene is TRBJ2-7, the V gene TRBV6-2 or TRBV6-3; unclear D gene. V was shortened by 4 bases and J by 2 bases, with 12 bases between the two germline ends. The CDR3 runs to 14 residues. Germline V gene sequence: CDR1 MNHEY, CDR2 SVGEGT. The CDR3 protein is CASSLNGNTYEQYF. In DNA form, the CDR3 reads TGTGCCAGCAGTTTGAACGGCAATACCTACGAGCAGTACTTC.

This clonotype occurred many times. Here the CDR3 DNA reads TGTGCCAGCAGTTCAGGTGGAAGGCTGAACACTGAAGCTTTCTTT. Translating it yields CASSSGGRLNTEAFF. V gene TRBV12-3 or TRBV12-4 combines with J gene TRBJ1-1; D uncertain. Trimming removed 4 bases at V and 0 bases at J, with 12 bases between. This CDR3 has 15 amino acids.

This clonotype came up a few times. The chain combines TRBV12-3 or TRBV12-4 with TRBJ2-3; D gene uncertain. V dropped 6 bases and J dropped 4 bases, with 20 bases sitting between them. CDR3 length: 16 residues. Here the CDR3 reads CASRYETGPSADTQYF. In nucleotides, the CDR3 is TGTGCCAGCAGGTACGAAACGGGCCCCTCGGCAGATACGCAGTATTTT.

This clonotype was seen more than once but under ten times. The rearrangement links TRBV20-1 to TRBJ2-3; D may match TRBD1 or TRBD2 (5 bases each). The CDR3 length is 15 residues. V was shortened by 2 bases and J by 5 bases, with 17 bases between the two germline ends. Germline-derived CDR1 and CDR2 are DFQATT and SNEGSKA (reference sequence). This chain's CDR3 is CSARMGDRGRDTQYF. The CDR3 nucleotides read TGCAGTGCTAGAATGGGGGACCGGGGTAGAGATACGCAGTATTTT.

The V gene is TRBV30, the J gene TRBJ1-2; D call uncertain. The germline CDR1 and CDR2 sequences are GTSNPN and SVGIG (reference sequence). V shed 4 bases and J shed 2 bases, with 11 bases lying between them. The CDR3 covers 13 residues. This CDR3 reads CAWIRQANYGYTF. CDR3 DNA sequence: TGTGCCTGGATACGGCAGGCCAACTATGGCTACACCTTC.

V gene TRBV24-1 combines with J gene TRBJ2-1; D may be TRBD1 (6 bases). Germline loops: CDR1 KGHDR, CDR2 SFDVKD. Trimming pared 5 bases from V and 8 bases from J, leaving 15 bases between. There are 14 residues in the CDR3. The CDR3 is CATSVGASRHEQFF. The CDR3 DNA reads TGTGCCACCAGTGTGGGGGCCAGCCGGCATGAGCAGTTCTTC.

This clonotype was counted ten times or more. V usage is TRBV15 and J usage is TRBJ2-2, with 7 bases matching TRBD2. The germline gives CDR1 LNHNV, CDR2 YYDKDF (reference sequence). V shed 9 bases and J 1 base; nucleotides not matched to a gene: 11. CDR3 length: 16 residues. The CDR3 region is CATTPARGGNTGELFF. DNA of the CDR3: TGTGCCACGACCCCCGCTCGCGGGGGGAACACCGGGGAGCTGTTTTTT.

The chain joins TRBV20-1 to TRBJ2-5; 9 bases are a match to TRBD1. Germline V gene data show CDR1 as DFQATT and CDR2 as SNEGSKA (reference sequence). V was pared by 5 bases and J by 4 bases, with 8 bases of the junction left unmatched. CDR3 length: 14 amino acids. The CDR3 DNA reads as TGCAGTGCTGAACCGGGACAGGGCAGAGAGACCCAGTACTTC. Its protein product is CSAEPGQGRETQYF.

The chain is built from TRBV20-1 and TRBJ2-1; 11 positions match TRBD2. The junction had 4 bases not matched to a gene; V was cut back by 5 bases and J by 7 bases. The CDR3 extends over 13 amino acids. Germline V gene sequence: CDR1 DFQATT, CDR2 SNEGSKA (reference sequence). CDR3 DNA sequence: TGCAGTGCTCTAGCGGGAGGAGTAAATGAGCAGTTCTTC. This codes for CSALAGGVNEQFF.

A few counts support this clonotype. This sequence joins TRBV27 and TRBJ2-7, with TRBD2 matching 13 bases. With V trimmed by 8 bases and J by 4 bases, 8 bases remained unmatched. The CDR3 extends over 15 amino acids. Looked up from germline, CDR1 is MNHEY and CDR2 is SMNVEV (reference sequence). CDR3 amino acids: CASQLTSGRFYEQYF. The CDR3 DNA is TGTGCCAGCCAGCTGACTAGCGGGAGGTTTTACGAGCAGTACTTC.

The chain links TRBV20-1 to TRBJ2-5, with a weak D call TRBD2 (6 bases). This CDR3 comprises 16 residues. V gave up 0 bases and J gave up 0 bases, with 14 bases separating them. The germline CDR1 and CDR2 sequences are DFQATT and SNEGSKA (reference sequence). Written as DNA, the CDR3 is TGCAGTGCTAGAGATTGGTACGGGGGATACCAAGAGACCCAGTACTTC. Protein sequence: CSARDWYGGYQETQYF.

V gene TRBV9 combines with J gene TRBJ2-7, with 7 nucleotides matching TRBD1. After removal of 3 bases from V and 1 base from J, the junction contained 1 base not matched to a gene. Per the germline V gene, CDR1 is SGDLS and CDR2 is YYNGEE. CDR3 length equals 13 residues. CDR3 DNA: TGTGCCAGCAGCGCGGGACAGTCCTACGAGCAGTACTTC. Its protein product is CASSAGQSYEQYF.

The V and J genes are TRBV12-3 or TRBV12-4 and TRBJ1-1; D remains unclear. The V end lost 8 bases, the J end lost 3 bases, and 13 bases lay between the germline ends. The CDR3 consists of 13 residues. CDR3: CASGKFGYTEAFF. The CDR3, as DNA: TGTGCCAGCGGTAAGTTTGGTTACACTGAAGCTTTCTTT.

The chain carries TRBV20-1 and TRBJ2-3, with D maybe TRBD1 (6 bases). Looked up from germline, CDR1 is DFQATT and CDR2 is SNEGSKA (reference sequence). The CDR3 is 15 amino acids. The V end was cut by 0 bases, the J end by 2 bases, with 12 bases between. CDR3 sequence: CSARDRGHHTDTQYF. The CDR3 DNA reads as TGCAGTGCTAGAGATCGGGGACACCACACAGATACGCAGTATTTT.

This clonotype came up many times. J is TRBJ1-6 and V is TRBV12-3 or TRBV12-4; perhaps TRBD1 as D (5 bases). This CDR3 region has 14 residues. V shed 1 base and J shed 12 bases, with 13 bases lying between them. The DNA for the CDR3 is TGTGCCAGCAGTTTAGGACAGCGGTCGGGACCCCTCCACTTT. Translated, it gives CASSLGQRSGPLHF.

The chain couples TRBV3-1 to TRBJ2-5; 9 bases map to TRBD2. This CDR3 is built from 16 residues. CDR1 is LGHDT and CDR2 is YNNKEL in the germline V gene (reference sequence). V trimming: 1 base; J trimming: 3 bases; junction bases outside the gene matches: 6. DNA of the CDR3: TGTGCCAGCAGCCAAGGACCGGGACTAGCAGAAGAGACCCAGTACTTC. Translated, it gives CASSQGPGLAEETQYF.

This clonotype was picked up a small number of times. V usage is TRBV29-1 and J usage is TRBJ2-7, with D maybe TRBD1 (6 bases). Germline loops: CDR1 SQVTM, CDR2 ANQGSEA. CDR3 length equals 14 residues. Between the trimmed V and J ends, which lost 5 bases and 0 bases, there was a span of 14 bases. The chain's CDR3 is CSVLDRFSSYEQYF. The CDR3 nucleotides read TGCAGCGTTCTAGACAGGTTCAGCTCCTACGAGCAGTACTTC.